This T cell receptor (beta chain) was captured by sequencing in a study of T cell changes during pregnancy in multiple sclerosis. V lost 3 bases and J 9 bases, leaving 12 bases between the germline ends. The CDR3 covers 13 residues. The V gene's germline CDR1 is SNHLY and CDR2 FYNNEI. The table came from immunoSEQ multiplex PCR; TCRdb's copy has only in-frame clones and leaves some out. This table has fewer than 60,000 clones, around 90% appearing once. The V and J genes are TRBV2 and TRBJ1-5, with a tentative D call TRBD1 (6 bases). Here the sequenced sample was peripheral blood, taken in the second trimester of pregnancy. This clonotype was obtained from a female donor with multiple sclerosis, enrolled in a pregnancy study. This chain's CDR3 is CASSEGAGRPQHF. The CDR3 coding sequence is TGTGCCAGCAGTGAGGGGGCGGGTCGGCCCCAGCATTTT.